Shown below are 8 T cell receptor beta chains from a single sample sequenced in a study of blood T cell repertoires in COVID-19 (TCRdb year 2020). The library was produced with the immunoSEQ multiplex PCR assay. Held by TCRdb, this immuneACCESS table contains in-frame sequences only and omits some clones. Under half of the omission traces to an unresolved V gene where checked; the cause of the rest is unknown. For this sample there are more than 300,000 clones; about nine tenths appear just once. The ten biggest clones cover about 0.78% of the sample. The sample was PBMCs or T cells enriched from blood (not recorded which). The receptors here all came from a woman in her thirties or forties who had been exposed to COVID-19.

This chain joins TRBV21-1 and TRBJ1-2; the table's D gene call, TRBD1, was not cross checked with the DNA. TRBV21-1 is classified as a pseudogene. The CDR3 is 15 amino acids. CDR3 nucleotides: TGTGCCAGCAGCAAAAGTGGGACAGGGTGGTATGGTTACACCTTC. Residues: CASSKSGTGWYGYTF.

V gene TRBV11-3 combines with J gene TRBJ2-3; possible D gene TRBD2, 6 bases. This CDR3 is built from 14 residues. The ends were cut back, 1 base at V and 7 bases at J, with 12 bases in the middle. Germline V gene sequence: CDR1 SGHNT, CDR2 YENEEA. The CDR3 DNA follows: TGTGCCAGCAGCTTAGGGGCGGGAACAAATACGCAGTATTTT. This translates into CASSLGAGTNTQYF.

The chain carries TRBV5-6 and TRBJ2-7; 7 nucleotides agree with TRBD1. This CDR3 is built from 17 residues. Germline CDR1 is SGHDT and CDR2 is YYEEEE. With V trimmed by 4 bases and J by 2 bases, 15 bases remained unmatched. The CDR3 reads CASSPTAEGARTYEQYF. Written as DNA, the CDR3 is TGTGCCAGCAGCCCAACGGCCGAGGGGGCGAGGACCTACGAGCAGTACTTC.

The V and J genes are TRBV6-2 or TRBV6-3 and TRBJ1-2; D ambiguous. Germline V lookup: CDR1 MNHEY, CDR2 SVGEGT. This CDR3 is built from 13 residues. V was shortened by 5 bases and J by 4 bases, with 11 bases between the two germline ends. CDR3 DNA: TGTGCCAGCAGTCGGTCGGGTGGCTATGGCTACACCTTC. Amino acids: CASSRSGGYGYTF.

This clone showed up just a few times. The same CDR3 arises from other DNA sequences in this sample as well. The chain links TRBV5-1 to TRBJ1-6, with 9 bases that match TRBD1. Trimming took 4 bases from V and 7 from J; bases not matched to a gene: 6. Germline CDR1 and CDR2: SGHRS and YFSETQ. The CDR3 extends over 15 amino acids. Here the CDR3 reads CASSLPGQGNSPLHF. In nucleotides, the CDR3 is TGCGCCAGCAGCCTACCGGGACAGGGAAATTCACCCCTCCACTTT.

The J gene is TRBJ1-1, the V gene TRBV5-5; 8 bases line up with TRBD1. The germline V gene has CDR1 SGHKS and CDR2 YYEKEE (reference sequence). With V trimmed by 2 bases and J by 2 bases, 8 bases remained unmatched. The CDR3 spans 16 residues. The CDR3 sequence: CASSFNLQGVNTEAFF. The CDR3 DNA is TGTGCCAGCAGCTTCAACTTACAGGGGGTCAACACTGAAGCTTTCTTT.

The chain carries TRBV30 and TRBJ2-5, with 9 bases fitting TRBD2. Germline CDR1 GTSNPN, CDR2 SVGIG (reference sequence). CDR3 length equals 17 residues. With 6 bases clipped from V and 4 bases from J, the junction kept 18 bases outside the gene matches. The CDR3 protein is CACSKRVAGVGGETQYF. The CDR3 DNA follows: TGTGCCTGTTCGAAGAGGGTAGCGGGAGTAGGGGGAGAGACCCAGTACTTC.

This clone was observed a handful of times. The chain carries TRBV6-5 and TRBJ2-2; 8 bases match TRBD1. Germline V gene sequence: CDR1 MNHEY, CDR2 SVGAGI. This CDR3 is 14 amino acids long. CDR3 residues: CASRETGGTGELFF. CDR3 sequence (DNA): TGTGCGTCGCGGGAAACAGGGGGCACCGGGGAGCTGTTTTTT.